This T cell receptor beta chain was profiled in a study of T cells in Graves' hyperthyroidism and ophthalmopathy. Trimming at V came to 2 bases and at J to 8 bases, leaving 0 bases not matched to a gene. This CDR3 has 13 residues. Germline CDR1 SEHNR, CDR2 FQNEAQ (reference sequence). This clonotype showed up many times. Amplified TCR beta CDR3 regions derived from RNA transcripts. The TCR CDR3 first-round RT-PCR relied on the HTBI primer set. MiXCR was run by TCRdb on the multiplex PCR reads, yielding one entry per CDR3 protein. The data contain approximately 430,000 distinct CDR3 sequences, roughly 14% of them singletons.

The clonotype originates from a man between 18 and 29 years old with Graves' ophthalmopathy. Sequenced input: blood. The gene calls are TRBV7-9 and TRBJ1-6, with 7 bases fitting TRBD1. The CDR3 DNA reads TGTGCCAGCAGCTTAACAGGGGATTCACCCCTCCACTTT. This translates into CASSLTGDSPLHF. Based on the CDR3 plus reference TRBV7-9 and TRBJ1-6, the full variable domain is DTGVSQNPRHKITKRGQNVTFRCDPISEHNRLYWYRQTLGQGPEFLTYFQNEAQLEKSRLLSDRFSAERPKGSFSTLEIQRTEQGDSAMYLCASSLTGDSPLHFGNGTRLTVT.